This passage covers 10 T cell receptor beta chains from one sample sequenced in a study of blood T cells in healthy people across ages. With a J-beta primer mix and a sample-barcoded 5' primer, a second PCR ran about 7 to 12 cycles. Each CDR3 protein gets one entry after TCRdb re-called the 5' RACE reads with MiXCR. The sample carries around 800,000 distinct CDR3 sequences, 40% to 50% recorded once. Sequences were obtained from blood. All receptors come from a man in his fifties or sixties in good health.

For this clonotype: A junction end diverges from the germline sequence, so it may reflect a read error. V gene TRBV6-5 combines with J gene TRBJ2-5; possible D gene TRBD1, 6 bases. The CDR3 totals 14 residues. Germline V gene sequence: CDR1 MNHEY, CDR2 SVGAGI. The CDR3 nucleotides are TGTGCCAGCAGACAGACAGGACCCCAAGAGACCCGGTTCTTC. It encodes CASRQTGPQETRFF.

The V call is TRBV6-2 or TRBV6-3, the J call TRBJ2-5; 8 bases align to TRBD2. The CDR3 spans 16 residues. The germline CDR1 and CDR2 sequences are MNHEY and SVGEGT. V lost 5 bases to trimming and J lost 5 bases; unmatched junction nucleotides: 13. The CDR3 sequence is CASSTVGTRAYETQYF. The CDR3, as DNA: TGTGCCAGCAGTACAGTCGGGACTAGAGCCTACGAGACCCAGTACTTC.

The rearrangement uses TRBV4-3 and TRBJ1-4; D remains unclear. This CDR3 contains 13 residues. The V end was cut by 0 bases, the J end by 7 bases, with 6 bases between. Per the germline V gene, CDR1 is LGHNA and CDR2 is YSLEER. CDR3 protein: CASSQDVREKLFF. CDR3 bases: TGCGCCAGCAGCCAAGATGTACGTGAAAAACTGTTTTTT.

This clonotype was counted between two and nine times. The chain combines TRBV29-1 with TRBJ1-2; D perhaps matches TRBD1 (5 bases). The CDR3 covers 14 residues. Germline lookup yields CDR1 SQVTM and CDR2 ANQGSEA. Trimming stripped 3 bases from V and 4 bases from J, with 15 bases between. The CDR3 DNA reads as TGCAGCGTTGATGGGTATAGGACAAGCTATGGCTACACCTTC. It codes for CSVDGYRTSYGYTF.

The V and J genes are TRBV20-1 and TRBJ2-5, with D perhaps TRBD2 (5 bases). This CDR3 region has 14 residues. Germline loops: CDR1 DFQATT, CDR2 SNEGSKA (reference sequence). The V end lost 4 bases, the J end lost 2 bases, and 14 bases lay between the germline ends. Written as DNA, the CDR3 is TGCAGTGCTACACTAGAAAATTGGCAAGAGACCCAGTACTTC. Its translation is CSATLENWQETQYF.

The sample holds many counts of this clonotype. This chain joins TRBV6-1 and TRBJ2-5; D is unclear. Matching the DNA end better, TRBJ2-7 makes the J call doubtful. Germline V gene lookup returns CDR1 MNHNS and CDR2 SASEGT. This CDR3 spans 12 amino acids. The CDR3 is CASRRDTDEQYF. The CDR3, as DNA: TGTGCCAGCAGAAGAGACACGGACGAGCAGTACTTC.

This clonotype appeared a few times. CDR3 sequence reads: CASSLWGGSAGTQYF. CDR3 nucleotide sequence: TGTGCCAGCAGTTTATGGGGGGGTTCGGCGGGTACGCAGTATTTT. The rearrangement uses TRBV28 and TRBJ2-3; a possible D gene is TRBD2 (6 bases). Germline CDR1 reads MDHEN; CDR2 reads SYDVKM. V was trimmed by 0 bases and J by 8 bases, leaving 15 bases between them. This CDR3 spans 15 amino acids.

This chain uses TRBV4-2 with TRBJ1-4; 8 bases are shared with TRBD1. The CDR3 runs 15 residues. Per germline, CDR1 LGHNA and CDR2 YNFKEQ. J was trimmed by 9 bases and V by 2 bases; bases with no gene match: 8. The CDR3 loop is CASSQSTGEDQKLFF. The CDR3 DNA reads as TGTGCCAGCAGCCAATCGACAGGGGAGGACCAAAAACTGTTTTTT.

The chain has TRBV7-3 and TRBJ2-1; 9 bases are a match to TRBD2. The CDR3 extends over 17 amino acids. With 5 bases clipped from V and 6 bases from J, the junction kept 14 bases outside the gene matches. Germline loops: CDR1 SGHTA, CDR2 FQGTGA. The CDR3 region has the DNA TGTGCCAGCAGCCCAACTGGTAGTCTAGCGGGGTGCAATGAGCAGTTCTTC. Encoded protein: CASSPTGSLAGCNEQFF.

CDR3 coding DNA: TGTGCCAGCAGCGTAGCAGGCGGGTACACCTACGAGCAGTACTTC. It encodes CASSVAGGYTYEQYF. V gene TRBV9 combines with J gene TRBJ2-7, with D perhaps matching TRBD2 (5 bases). The V and J ends lost 0 bases and 2 bases respectively, with 12 bases between them. CDR3 size: 15 residues. CDR1 and CDR2 from the germline V gene are SGDLS and YYNGEE. The complete variable domain, with remaining parts taken from reference TRBV9 and TRBJ2-7, reads DSGVTQTPKHLITATGQRVTLRCSPRSGDLSVYWYQQSLDQGLQFLIQYYNGEERAKGNILERFSAQQFPDLHSELNLSSLELGDSALYFCASSVAGGYTYEQYFGPGTRLTVT.